The 25 T cell receptor beta chains given below trace back to one sample, sequenced in a study of shared clonotypes between healthy human individuals. Method: immunoSEQ multiplex PCR; TCRdb's copy keeps in-frame clones and lacks some. The data show nearly 1 million clones, with roughly 72% seen just once and about 1.5% held by the top ten. Sequenced sample: memory CD4+ T cells sorted from blood. Subset specified: CD45RA-negative fraction. These receptors all stem from a young man in good health.

For this clone: This specimen includes other DNA sequences encoding the same CDR3. V and J are TRBV18 and TRBJ1-5; D remains unclear. This CDR3 has 14 residues. V lost 3 bases and J lost 0, with 6 bases in between. Germline V gene lookup returns CDR1 KGHSH and CDR2 LQKENI. CDR3 protein: CASSPSGSNQPQHF. The CDR3 DNA reads TGTGCCAGCTCACCGTCAGGTAGCAATCAGCCCCAGCATTTT.

V is TRBV5-4 and J is TRBJ2-2, with 13 positions matching TRBD2. CDR3 length: 16 residues. V trimming: 4 bases; J trimming: 7 bases; junction bases outside the gene matches: 7. The germline CDR1 and CDR2 sequences are SGHNT and YYREEE (reference sequence). The CDR3 is CASSDRLAGGIGELFF. The CDR3 DNA sequence: TGTGCCAGCAGCGATCGACTAGCGGGAGGAATCGGGGAGCTGTTTTTT.

The chain employs TRBV18 and TRBJ2-7, with D tentatively TRBD1 or TRBD2 (6 bases each). Per germline, CDR1 KGHSH and CDR2 LQKENI. V lost 6 bases, J lost 4 bases, and 19 bases lay in between. The CDR3 consists of 15 residues. CDR3 residues: CASSTSGGGLYEQYF. In DNA form, the CDR3 reads TGTGCCAGCTCTACCAGTGGAGGGGGGCTGTACGAGCAGTACTTC.

The CDR3 reads CASSPPGHGNSPLHF. The DNA of the CDR3 is TGTGCCAGCAGTCCTCCGGGACACGGGAATTCACCCCTCCACTTT. V and J are TRBV2 and TRBJ1-6; maybe TRBD1 (6 bases). CDR3 length: 15 residues. Trimming took off 5 bases at V and 7 bases at J, with 15 bases between the two ends. CDR1 is SNHLY, CDR2 FYNNEI, per germline.

This chain uses TRBV6-1 with TRBJ1-1; the match to TRBD1 covers 7 bases. Germline CDR1 reads MNHNS; CDR2 reads SASEGT. J was trimmed by 6 bases and V by 8 bases; bases with no gene match: 12. The CDR3 is made up of 14 amino acids. The CDR3 DNA reads TGTGCCAGCGTTCGGAACAGGGGTTGGGCTGAAGCTTTCTTT. Translation gives CASVRNRGWAEAFF.

The gene calls are TRBV4-1 and TRBJ2-1, with D maybe TRBD2 (6 bases). The CDR3 has 14 amino acids. CDR1 and CDR2 (germline): MGHRA, YSYEKL. V lost 1 base, J lost 7 bases, and 11 bases lay in between. The chain's CDR3 is CASSQAGGGNEQFF. In DNA form, the CDR3 reads TGCGCCAGCAGCCAAGCGGGTGGGGGGAATGAGCAGTTCTTC.

This chain uses TRBV11-2 with TRBJ2-1, with TRBD2 as a possible D gene (6 bases). In germline, CDR1 is SGHAT, CDR2 FQNNGV. The CDR3 sequence is 15 residues long. Trimming took 5 bases from V and 4 from J, leaving 15 bases between them. CDR3 sequence (DNA): TGTGCCAGCAGCGTGGGACTTGAGATATACAATGAGCAGTTCTTC. Encoded protein: CASSVGLEIYNEQFF.

The chain joins TRBV9 to TRBJ1-2; a possible D gene is TRBD1 (5 bases). CDR1 and CDR2 from the germline V gene are SGDLS and YYNGEE. V was cut by 4 bases and J by 7 bases, with 11 bases left in between. This CDR3 comprises 12 residues. CDR3 DNA sequence: TGTGCCAGCAGCTCGACAGTTCGTGGCTACACCTTC. The encoded protein is CASSSTVRGYTF.

With regard to this clone: Other DNA sequences from this sample encode an identical CDR3 as well. The gene calls are TRBV7-2 and TRBJ1-5; TRBD1 matches 7 bases. After removal of 5 bases from V and 2 bases from J, the junction contained 3 bases not matched to a gene. Germline lookup yields CDR1 SGHTA and CDR2 FQGNSA. The CDR3 totals 14 residues. In DNA form, the CDR3 reads TGTGCCAGCAGCCCCGACAGGGGCAATCAGCCCCAGCATTTT. Amino acid sequence: CASSPDRGNQPQHF. The full variable domain, in which reference TRBV7-2 and TRBJ1-5 provide the parts outside the CDR3, is GAGVSQSPSNKVTEKGKDVELRCDPISGHTALYWYRQSLGQGLEFLIYFQGNSAPDKSGLPSDRFSAERTGGSVSTLTIQRTQQEDSAVYLCASSPDRGNQPQHFGDGTRLSIL.

The J gene is TRBJ1-6, the V gene TRBV7-8; D is perhaps TRBD1 (6 bases). There are 13 residues in the CDR3. Germline V lookup: CDR1 SGHVS, CDR2 FQNEAQ. Trimming shortened V by 6 bases and J by 8 bases, and 11 bases separated the two germline ends. This chain's CDR3 is CASRKDSYSPLHF. CDR3 sequence (DNA): TGTGCCAGCAGAAAGGACAGCTATTCACCCCTCCACTTT.

The CDR3 DNA sequence: TGTGCCAGCAGTGAAAGTAAAAATTCACCCCTCCACTTT. Protein product: CASSESKNSPLHF. V and J are TRBV2 and TRBJ1-6; D gene ambiguous. Trimming cost V 2 bases and J 7 bases, with 6 bases left between them. Germline CDR1 reads SNHLY; CDR2 reads FYNNEI. There are 13 residues in the CDR3. Supplemented by reference TRBV2 and TRBJ1-6, the full variable domain reads EPEVTQTPSHQVTQMGQEVILRCVPISNHLYFYWYRQILGQKVEFLVSFYNNEISEKSEIFDDQFSVERPDGSNFTLKIRSTKLEDSAMYFCASSESKNSPLHFGNGTRLTVT.

This clone was detected only once. The CDR3 DNA follows: TGTGCCAGCAGCCCGCAGGGGGAATATGGCTACACCTTC. Its protein is CASSPQGEYGYTF. The chain has TRBV5-6 and TRBJ1-2; 7 bases line up with TRBD1. The germline V gene has CDR1 SGHDT and CDR2 YYEEEE. The V segment lost 4 bases and the J segment 5 bases; nucleotides outside the gene matches: 5. The CDR3 runs to 13 residues.

In regard to this clone: Other nucleotide sequences from this sample produce the same CDR3. The chain employs TRBV19 and TRBJ1-1; 11 positions match TRBD1. The germline CDR1 and CDR2 sequences are LNHDA and SQIVND (reference sequence). This CDR3 has 14 residues. Trimming cost V 3 bases and J 4 bases; bases outside gene matches: 1. The CDR3 DNA follows: TGTGCCAGTAGTATCGGGACAGGGGGCACTGAAGCTTTCTTT. It specifies CASSIGTGGTEAFF.

This clone was counted only a few times. The chain couples TRBV28 to TRBJ1-1; D not certain. The CDR3 runs to 12 residues. Germline V gene data show CDR1 as MDHEN and CDR2 as SYDVKM. V shed 3 bases and J shed 4 bases, with 6 bases lying between them. CDR3 in amino acids: CASSFPGTEAFF. CDR3 nucleotides: TGTGCCAGCAGTTTCCCGGGCACTGAAGCTTTCTTT.

The genes are TRBV6-1 and TRBJ2-2; 8 bases are shared with TRBD2. The CDR3 consists of 16 residues. Germline V gene data show CDR1 as MNHNS and CDR2 as SASEGT. The J segment lost 3 bases and the V segment lost 1 base, leaving 4 bases of the junction unmatched. CDR3 protein: CASSEEHGGDTGELFF. The CDR3 DNA reads as TGTGCCAGCAGTGAAGAGCACGGGGGGGACACCGGGGAGCTGTTTTTT.

The chain has TRBV5-1 and TRBJ1-4; unclear D gene. The CDR3 has 14 amino acids. Germline CDR1 reads SGHRS; CDR2 reads YFSETQ. The V end lost 4 bases, the J end lost 5 bases, and 12 bases lay between the germline ends. CDR3 loop: CASSRLQSNEKLFF. The CDR3 bases are TGCGCCAGCAGCAGACTTCAATCGAATGAAAAACTGTTTTTT.

This chain connects TRBV19 to TRBJ1-5; D may be TRBD1 (5 bases). Trimming cost V 4 bases and J 5 bases, with 15 bases left between them. Germline CDR1 and CDR2: LNHDA and SQIVND (reference sequence). This CDR3 contains 15 residues. The CDR3 is CASSTPGRSHQPQHF. The CDR3 DNA follows: TGTGCCAGTAGTACCCCGGGGCGCTCCCATCAGCCCCAGCATTTT.

The chain recombines TRBV13 with TRBJ1-2; TRBD1 aligns across 9 bases. J gave up 8 bases and V 4 bases, and 8 bases lay outside the gene matches. The germline gives CDR1 PRHDT, CDR2 FYEKMQ (reference sequence). This CDR3 region has 14 residues. CDR3 residues: CASSSPGQGGGYTF. The CDR3 nucleotides read TGTGCCAGCAGCTCTCCGGGACAGGGAGGAGGCTACACCTTC.

J is TRBJ1-1 and V is TRBV5-5; D perhaps matches TRBD1 (5 bases). V was clipped by 4 bases and J by 8 bases, with 12 bases between them. The germline V gene encodes CDR1 SGHKS and CDR2 YYEKEE (reference sequence). This CDR3 is built from 12 residues. CDR3 sequence: CASSPGPSEAFF. The CDR3 DNA sequence: TGTGCCAGCAGCCCGGGGCCCTCGGAAGCTTTCTTT.

This rearrangement joins TRBV5-1 to TRBJ1-6, with 7 bases identical to TRBD1. Germline values: CDR1 SGHRS, CDR2 YFSETQ. Trimming took 3 bases from V and 5 from J; bases not matched to a gene: 5. This CDR3 is built from 15 residues. For the CDR3, the DNA is TGCGCCAGCAGCTCATGGACAGGAGATAATTCACCCCTCCACTTT. Amino acid sequence: CASSSWTGDNSPLHF.

V gene TRBV9 combines with J gene TRBJ2-5; 14 nucleotides line up with TRBD2. The CDR3 runs to 15 residues. Unmatched junction bases numbered 3, after V lost 3 bases and J lost 5 bases. CDR1 and CDR2 from the germline V gene are SGDLS and YYNGEE. The CDR3 DNA reads TGTGCCAGCAGCGGGACTAGCGGGGGGACGGAGACCCAGTACTTC. This codes for CASSGTSGGTETQYF.

This chain connects TRBV7-3 to TRBJ2-1; 8 nucleotides line up with TRBD2. V lost 5 bases, J lost 4 bases, and 10 bases stayed unmatched. In germline, CDR1 is SGHTA, CDR2 FQGTGA. This CDR3 region has 16 residues. As DNA, the CDR3 is TGTGCCAGCAGCCGCGAAAGCGGGGGTACTTACAATGAGCAGTTCTTC. Its protein is CASSRESGGTYNEQFF.

Remarks on this clone: Other DNA sequences in this specimen translate into the identical CDR3. This chain links TRBV19 with TRBJ1-3; the D is unclear. The CDR3 has 12 residues. V shed 9 bases and J shed 0 bases, with 6 bases lying between them. The V gene's germline CDR1 is LNHDA and CDR2 SQIVND (reference sequence). The CDR3, as DNA: TGTGCCAGCGTATCCTCTGGAAACACCATATATTTT. This codes for CASVSSGNTIYF.

V gene TRBV2 combines with J gene TRBJ1-3; D remains unclear. Germline V CDR1 and CDR2: SNHLY, FYNNEI. The V and J ends lost 4 bases and 2 bases respectively, with 9 bases between them. The CDR3 runs 14 residues. In DNA, the CDR3 is TGTGCCAGCAGTGGGCCTGGACCTGGAAACACCATATATTTT. Translated, it gives CASSGPGPGNTIYF. Full variable domain (outside the CDR3, taken from reference TRBV2 and TRBJ1-3): EPEVTQTPSHQVTQMGQEVILRCVPISNHLYFYWYRQILGQKVEFLVSFYNNEISEKSEIFDDQFSVERPDGSNFTLKIRSTKLEDSAMYFCASSGPGPGNTIYFGEGSWLTVV.

The V gene is TRBV30, the J gene TRBJ2-2; 13 bases are a match to TRBD2. The J segment lost 7 bases and the V segment lost 5 bases, leaving 7 bases of the junction unmatched. CDR3 length equals 15 residues. Germline CDR1 and CDR2: GTSNPN and SVGIG (reference sequence). The CDR3 here is CAWSGLAGIGGELFF. The DNA of the CDR3 is TGTGCCTGGTCGGGACTAGCGGGAATAGGCGGGGAGCTGTTTTTT.